The clone carrying this T cell receptor (beta chain) turned up a few times. Its antigen is still unknown. Every bit of the isolated RNA underwent reverse transcription, so sequencing read expressed TCRB transcripts. Profiled with immunoSEQ multiplex PCR; TCRdb holds only in-frame clones, not every one. The sample yields about 470,000 clones, around 28% seen once. Central memory, naive, regulatory and stem cell-like memory CD4+ cells were sorted by CD45RO/CCR7/CD25/CD127/CD95/CD27. Purity of each sorted population was above 98%. The data derive from a study of beta chain features in type 1 diabetes. General study findings and limits: Within patients, naive, central memory and Treg TCRB repertoires seemed more similar than within healthy donors.

V lost 6 bases, J lost 2 bases, and 13 bases lay in between. CDR3 length equals 14 residues. Germline loops: CDR1 SGHDT, CDR2 YYEEEE. The rearrangement uses TRBV5-6 and TRBJ2-3; weak D call: TRBD2 (6 bases). What was sequenced was naive CD4+ T cells from blood. The sequence was obtained from a man younger than 30 in good health. The CDR3 sequence: CASTIRGYTDTQYF. CDR3 coding DNA: TGTGCCAGCACTATTCGGGGGTACACAGATACGCAGTATTTT.